A single sample gave rise to the 24 T cell receptor beta chains below, sequenced in a study of shared clonotypes between healthy human individuals. TCRdb's table, derived via immunoSEQ multiplex PCR, lists solely in-frame clones and lacks some. The data contain 450,000 to 550,000 clones, around 74% of them singletons. Input material: PBMCs. The receptors originated from a woman aged 40-49 years in good health. Some clones in this sample may be carry-over from other donors' samples.

The chain has TRBV5-1 and TRBJ1-5; possibly TRBD1 for D (5 bases). Trimming removed 4 bases at V and 4 bases at J, with 12 bases between. The CDR3 is made up of 14 amino acids. Germline V gene data show CDR1 as SGHRS and CDR2 as YFSETQ. CDR3 sequence: CASSLGPGNQPQHF. DNA of the CDR3: TGCGCCAGCAGCCTGGGACCCGGGAATCAGCCCCAGCATTTT.

The chain links TRBV6-1 to TRBJ1-4; unclear D gene. The germline V and J ends were trimmed by 10 bases and 0 bases, with 9 bases remaining between them. The CDR3 is 13 amino acids. CDR1 MNHNS and CDR2 SASEGT come from the germline V gene. CDR3 sequence (DNA): TGTGCCACGACCGAGACAACTAATGAAAAACTGTTTTTT. Its protein product is CATTETTNEKLFF.

The chain employs TRBV28 and TRBJ2-1, with 7 bases fitting TRBD2. V gave up 6 bases and J gave up 6 bases; unmatched junction bases: 11. CDR3 size: 15 residues. The germline gives CDR1 MDHEN, CDR2 SYDVKM. CDR3 DNA: TGTGCCAGCAGCTTGCCCATAACGGGGGGCAATGAGCAGTTCTTC. The encoded protein is CASSLPITGGNEQFF.

The V call is TRBV30, the J call TRBJ2-7; TRBD2 matches 8 bases. CDR3 size: 15 residues. The trim removed 3 bases at V and 4 bases at J, leaving 11 bases unmatched. CDR1 is GTSNPN, CDR2 SVGIG, per germline (reference sequence). The CDR3: CAWRRPGTRGYEQYF. CDR3 DNA: TGTGCCTGGAGGAGACCCGGGACTAGGGGTTACGAGCAGTACTTC.

The chain is built from TRBV7-3 and TRBJ2-7, with 11 positions matching TRBD2. The junction had 6 bases not matched to a gene; V was cut back by 6 bases and J by 2 bases. The germline CDR1 and CDR2 sequences are SGHTA and FQGTGA. This CDR3 has 15 residues. Here the CDR3 DNA reads TGTGCCAGCAGTCCCAGGACTAGCGGGCCCTACGAGCAGTACTTC. Translation gives CASSPRTSGPYEQYF.

The J gene is TRBJ2-1, the V gene TRBV19, with D perhaps matching TRBD1 (5 bases). This CDR3 has 13 amino acids. The V gene lost 8 bases and the J gene lost 6 bases, with 14 bases spanning the gap. Germline CDR1 and CDR2: LNHDA and SQIVND (reference sequence). CDR3 nucleotides: TGTGCCAGTTCCAGTTGGCAGGGCAATGAGCAGTTCTTC. Protein product: CASSSWQGNEQFF.

This clone was counted a few times. This chain links TRBV25-1 with TRBJ1-2; tentative D call: TRBD1 (5 bases). Germline loops: CDR1 MGHDK, CDR2 SYGVNS. Deletions cut 2 bases from V and 0 bases from J, with 10 bases between. This CDR3 is 15 amino acids long. CDR3 protein: CASSEAGATNYGYTF. CDR3 nucleotide sequence: TGTGCCAGCAGTGAAGCTGGGGCAACTAACTATGGCTACACCTTC.

The chain combines TRBV19 with TRBJ2-2; 13 nucleotides agree with TRBD2. This CDR3 is built from 17 residues. CDR1 is LNHDA and CDR2 is SQIVND in the germline V gene (reference sequence). The J segment lost 7 bases and the V segment lost 6 bases, leaving 11 bases of the junction unmatched. The CDR3 region is CASSPGLAGAGVGELFF. CDR3 nucleotide sequence: TGTGCCAGTAGCCCAGGACTAGCGGGAGCAGGGGTCGGGGAGCTGTTTTTT.

This chain links TRBV7-9 with TRBJ2-2; tentatively, D is TRBD1 (6 bases). Germline CDR1 is SEHNR and CDR2 is FQNEAQ (reference sequence). This CDR3 comprises 15 residues. Trimming left V 4 bases short and J 0 bases short, with 9 bases between. CDR3 region: CASSSGTPNTGELFF. The CDR3, as DNA: TGTGCCAGCAGCTCCGGGACACCGAACACCGGGGAGCTGTTTTTT.

V usage is TRBV28 and J usage is TRBJ2-4; 7 positions agree with TRBD2. CDR3 length: 16 residues. V lost 4 bases, J lost 3 bases, and 9 bases stayed unmatched. Germline V lookup: CDR1 MDHEN, CDR2 SYDVKM. CDR3 loop: CASSSGLERVKNIQYF. CDR3 coding DNA: TGTGCCAGCAGTTCCGGACTAGAAAGAGTCAAAAACATTCAGTACTTC.

The sample holds a few counts of this clone. Other DNA variants within this sample encode the same CDR3. V is TRBV4-2 and J is TRBJ1-2; no clear D. Trimming cost V 0 bases and J 4 bases, with 9 bases left between them. There are 14 residues in the CDR3. The germline CDR1 and CDR2 sequences are LGHNA and YNFKEQ. The CDR3 loop reads CASSQDRAAYGYTF. The DNA of the CDR3 is TGTGCCAGCAGCCAAGATAGGGCAGCCTATGGCTACACCTTC.

This clone was picked up one time. The chain joins TRBV25-1 to TRBJ2-7; D uncertain. This CDR3 is built from 12 residues. Trimming removed 2 bases at V and 6 bases at J, with 8 bases between. Germline-derived CDR1 and CDR2 are MGHDK and SYGVNS. The CDR3 spells CASSEGGGEQYF. The CDR3, as DNA: TGTGCCAGCAGTGAAGGCGGCGGCGAGCAGTACTTC.

The chain combines TRBV11-3 with TRBJ2-3; tentative D call: TRBD2 (7 bases). Per germline, CDR1 SGHNT and CDR2 YENEEA. The CDR3 covers 16 residues. V dropped 4 bases and J dropped 4 bases, with 18 bases sitting between them. The CDR3 sequence: CASSSEGGLGPDTQYF. CDR3 bases: TGTGCCAGCAGCTCAGAGGGGGGGTTGGGGCCAGATACGCAGTATTTT.

The gene calls are TRBV6-5 and TRBJ2-7; possibly TRBD1 for D (6 bases). The germline V gene encodes CDR1 MNHEY and CDR2 SVGAGI. The CDR3 consists of 14 residues. V was shortened by 8 bases and J by 3 bases, with 17 bases between the two germline ends. CDR3 loop: CASALLPQGYEQYF. In DNA, the CDR3 is TGTGCCAGCGCCCTCCTCCCACAGGGCTACGAGCAGTACTTC.

This clone has more than one count but fewer than ten. The chain couples TRBV29-1 to TRBJ2-5, with D unresolved. The V gene lost 7 bases and the J gene lost 4 bases, with 19 bases spanning the gap. This CDR3 has 14 amino acids. In germline, CDR1 is SQVTM, CDR2 ANQGSEA. CDR3 bases: TGCAGCGGCGACCAGACCGGCGAGAGAGAGACCCAGTACTTC. Protein product: CSGDQTGERETQYF.

The chain is built from TRBV7-2 and TRBJ2-7; a possible D gene is TRBD2 (6 bases). Trimming stripped 3 bases from V and 6 bases from J, with 15 bases between. Germline loops: CDR1 SGHTA, CDR2 FQGNSA. The CDR3 loop spans 14 amino acids. This CDR3 reads CASSFTSPASEQYF. In nucleotides, the CDR3 is TGTGCCAGCAGCTTTACTAGCCCTGCCTCCGAGCAGTACTTC.

The V and J genes are TRBV29-1 and TRBJ2-3, with a possible D match to TRBD2 (6 bases). V was clipped by 3 bases and J by 6 bases, with 19 bases between them. The CDR3 length is 15 residues. Germline CDR1 and CDR2: SQVTM and ANQGSEA. The CDR3 region has the DNA TGCAGCGTTGAGGGGAGCGGGCCCGTTGCCGATACGCAGTATTTT. Amino acids: CSVEGSGPVADTQYF.

This chain links TRBV6-1 with TRBJ1-2, with D perhaps matching TRBD1 (5 bases). Germline CDR1 reads MNHNS; CDR2 reads SASEGT. Between the trimmed V and J ends, which lost 6 bases and 7 bases, there was a span of 21 bases. The CDR3 totals 15 residues. The CDR3 reads CASRALSQGYSGYTF. The CDR3 nucleotides are TGTGCCAGCAGGGCCCTAAGTCAGGGCTACAGTGGCTACACCTTC.

This clone was observed a single time. The chain links TRBV5-4 to TRBJ2-5, with TRBD2 identical over 8 bases. CDR3 size: 17 residues. Germline V lookup: CDR1 SGHNT, CDR2 YYREEE (reference sequence). V lost 1 base, J lost 1 base, and 9 bases stayed unmatched. The CDR3 reads CASSLSLAGLGQETQYF. Written as DNA, the CDR3 is TGTGCCAGCAGCTTGAGTCTAGCGGGTTTAGGCCAAGAGACCCAGTACTTC.

The chain links TRBV5-5 to TRBJ2-7; 8 bases fit TRBD2. The V gene's germline CDR1 is SGHKS and CDR2 YYEKEE (reference sequence). The trim removed 3 bases at V and 7 bases at J, leaving 21 bases unmatched. CDR3 length: 18 residues. The CDR3: CASSSTGFGEYAGGEQYF. CDR3 DNA sequence: TGTGCCAGCAGCTCCACGGGGTTCGGGGAGTATGCGGGAGGTGAGCAGTACTTC.

The genes are TRBV29-1 and TRBJ2-5; D might be TRBD2 (5 bases). The DNA end favors TRBJ2-7, so the J call may be wrong. The CDR3 is made up of 14 amino acids. Germline V lookup: CDR1 SQVTM, CDR2 ANQGSEA. The DNA for the CDR3 is TGCAGCGTTAAGCGGCTAGGTGAGCCTTACGAGCAGTACTTC. It codes for CSVKRLGEPYEQYF.

The V call is TRBV6-1, the J call TRBJ1-5; the D gene is possibly TRBD1 (5 bases). V lost 0 bases, J lost 5 bases, and 11 bases lay in between. CDR3 size: 15 residues. Germline assignment: CDR1 MNHNS and CDR2 SASEGT. CDR3 sequence (DNA): TGTGCCAGCAGTGAAGCAGGGGACCCTTATCAGCCCCAGCATTTT. Amino acids: CASSEAGDPYQPQHF.

The chain employs TRBV10-3 and TRBJ2-7, with 10 bases lining up with TRBD2. The junction had 3 bases not matched to a gene; V was cut back by 8 bases and J by 2 bases. Germline CDR1 is ENHRY and CDR2 is SYGVKD. This CDR3 is 13 amino acids long. CDR3 residues: CAIRTSGTYEQYF. The CDR3 region has the DNA TGTGCCATCCGGACTAGCGGAACCTACGAGCAGTACTTC.

The rearrangement joins TRBV19 to TRBJ2-2; D not certain. Trimming took off 8 bases at V and 1 base at J, with 8 bases between the two ends. This CDR3 spans 13 amino acids. CDR1 is LNHDA, CDR2 SQIVND, per germline (reference sequence). The CDR3 here is CASDNRNTGELFF. The CDR3 DNA reads as TGTGCCAGTGACAACAGGAACACCGGGGAGCTGTTTTTT.